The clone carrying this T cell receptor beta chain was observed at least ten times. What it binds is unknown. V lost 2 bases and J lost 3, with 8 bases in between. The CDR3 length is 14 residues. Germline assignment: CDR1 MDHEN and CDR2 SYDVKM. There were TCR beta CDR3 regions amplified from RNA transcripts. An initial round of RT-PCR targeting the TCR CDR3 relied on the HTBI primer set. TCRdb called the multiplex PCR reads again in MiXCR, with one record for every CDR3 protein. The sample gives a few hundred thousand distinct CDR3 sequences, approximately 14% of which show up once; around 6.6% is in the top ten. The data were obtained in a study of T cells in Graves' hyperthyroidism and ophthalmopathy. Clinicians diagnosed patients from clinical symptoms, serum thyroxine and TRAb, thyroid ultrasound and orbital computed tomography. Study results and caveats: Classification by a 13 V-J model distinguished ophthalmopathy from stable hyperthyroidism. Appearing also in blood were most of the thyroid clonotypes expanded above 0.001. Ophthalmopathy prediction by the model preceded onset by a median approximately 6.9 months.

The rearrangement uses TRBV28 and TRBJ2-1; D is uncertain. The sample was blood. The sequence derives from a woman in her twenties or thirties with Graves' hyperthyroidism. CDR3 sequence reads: CASSLVPNYNEQFF. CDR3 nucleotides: TGTGCCAGCAGTTTAGTTCCGAACTACAATGAGCAGTTCTTC.